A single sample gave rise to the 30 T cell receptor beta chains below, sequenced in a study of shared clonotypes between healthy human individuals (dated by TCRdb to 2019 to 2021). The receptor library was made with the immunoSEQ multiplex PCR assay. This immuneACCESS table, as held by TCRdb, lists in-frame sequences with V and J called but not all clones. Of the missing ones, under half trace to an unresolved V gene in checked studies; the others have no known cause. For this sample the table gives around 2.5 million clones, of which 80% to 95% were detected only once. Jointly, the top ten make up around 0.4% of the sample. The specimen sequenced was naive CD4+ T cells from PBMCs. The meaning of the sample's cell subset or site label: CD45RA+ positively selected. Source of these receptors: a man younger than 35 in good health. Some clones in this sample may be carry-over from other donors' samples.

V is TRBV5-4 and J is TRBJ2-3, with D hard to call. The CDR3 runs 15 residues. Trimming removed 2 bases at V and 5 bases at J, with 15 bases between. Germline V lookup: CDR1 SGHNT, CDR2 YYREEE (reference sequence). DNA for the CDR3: TGTGCCAGCAGCTTTTACGTGGGAAGTGGAGATACGCAGTATTTT. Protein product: CASSFYVGSGDTQYF.

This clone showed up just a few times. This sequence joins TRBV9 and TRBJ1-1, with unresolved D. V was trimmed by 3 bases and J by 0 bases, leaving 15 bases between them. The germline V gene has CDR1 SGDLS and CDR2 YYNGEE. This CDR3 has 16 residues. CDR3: CASSAPRGGMNTEAFF. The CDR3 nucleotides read TGTGCCAGCAGCGCCCCGCGGGGTGGGATGAACACTGAAGCTTTCTTT.

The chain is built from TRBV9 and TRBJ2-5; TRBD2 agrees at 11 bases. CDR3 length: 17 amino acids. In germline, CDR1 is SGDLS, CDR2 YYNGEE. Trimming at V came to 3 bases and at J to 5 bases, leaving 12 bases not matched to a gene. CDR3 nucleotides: TGTGCCAGCAGCGCCGCAACCGGGACTAGCGGTGCGGAGACCCAGTACTTC. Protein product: CASSAATGTSGAETQYF.

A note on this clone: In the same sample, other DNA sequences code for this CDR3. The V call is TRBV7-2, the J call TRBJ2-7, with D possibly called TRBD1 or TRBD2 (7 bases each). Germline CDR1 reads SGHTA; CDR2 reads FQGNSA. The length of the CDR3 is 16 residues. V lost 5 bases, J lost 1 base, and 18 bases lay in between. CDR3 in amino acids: CASSPNRGLSSYEQYF. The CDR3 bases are TGTGCCAGCAGCCCGAACAGGGGACTATCGTCCTACGAGCAGTACTTC.

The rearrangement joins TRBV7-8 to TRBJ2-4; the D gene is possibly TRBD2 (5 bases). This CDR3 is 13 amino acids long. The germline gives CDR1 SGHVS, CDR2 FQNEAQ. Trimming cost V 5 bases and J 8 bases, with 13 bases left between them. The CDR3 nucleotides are TGTGCCAGCAGCCTGACTACACGGGACATTCAGTACTTC. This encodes CASSLTTRDIQYF.

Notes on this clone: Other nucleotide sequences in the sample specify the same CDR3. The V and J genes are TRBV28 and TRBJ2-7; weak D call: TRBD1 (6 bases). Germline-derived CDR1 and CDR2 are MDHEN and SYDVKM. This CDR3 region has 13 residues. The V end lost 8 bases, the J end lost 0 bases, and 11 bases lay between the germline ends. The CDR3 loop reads CASRDTISYEQYF. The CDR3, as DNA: TGTGCCAGCCGGGACACCATCTCCTACGAGCAGTACTTC.

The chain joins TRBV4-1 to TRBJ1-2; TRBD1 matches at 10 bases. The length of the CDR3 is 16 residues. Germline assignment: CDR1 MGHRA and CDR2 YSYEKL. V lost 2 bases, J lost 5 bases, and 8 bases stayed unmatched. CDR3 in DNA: TGCGCCAGCAGCCAAACCGGGACAGGGGTGGGGTATGGCTACACCTTC. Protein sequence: CASSQTGTGVGYGYTF.

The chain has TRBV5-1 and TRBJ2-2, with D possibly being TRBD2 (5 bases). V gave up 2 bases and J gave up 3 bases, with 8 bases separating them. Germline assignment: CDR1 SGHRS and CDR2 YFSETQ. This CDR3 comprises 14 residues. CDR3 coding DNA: TGCGCCAGCAGCTTCGAGGGTTACACCGGGGAGCTGTTTTTT. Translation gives CASSFEGYTGELFF.

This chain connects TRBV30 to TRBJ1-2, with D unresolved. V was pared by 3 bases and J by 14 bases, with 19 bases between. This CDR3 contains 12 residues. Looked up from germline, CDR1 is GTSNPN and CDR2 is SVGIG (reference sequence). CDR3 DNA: TGTGCCTGGAGACCCGGGCTCTATCCCCAAACCTTC. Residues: CAWRPGLYPQTF.

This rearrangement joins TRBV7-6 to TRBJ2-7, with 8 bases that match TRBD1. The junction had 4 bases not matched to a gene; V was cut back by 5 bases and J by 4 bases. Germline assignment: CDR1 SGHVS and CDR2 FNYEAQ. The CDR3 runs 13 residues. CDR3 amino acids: CASSPRTGYEQYF. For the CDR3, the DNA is TGTGCCAGCAGCCCGAGGACAGGGTACGAGCAGTACTTC.

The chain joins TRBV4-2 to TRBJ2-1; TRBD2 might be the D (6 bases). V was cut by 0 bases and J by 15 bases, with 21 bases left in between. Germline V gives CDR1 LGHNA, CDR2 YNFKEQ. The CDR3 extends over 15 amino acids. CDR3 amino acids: CASSQDPIVEGRGFF. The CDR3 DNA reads TGTGCCAGCAGCCAAGATCCCATTGTGGAGGGTAGAGGGTTCTTC.

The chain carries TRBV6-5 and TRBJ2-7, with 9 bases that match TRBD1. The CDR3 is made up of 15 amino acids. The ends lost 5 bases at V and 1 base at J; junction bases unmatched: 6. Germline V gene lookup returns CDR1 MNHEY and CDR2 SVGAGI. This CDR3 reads CASSKGQGRSYEQYF. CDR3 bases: TGTGCCAGCAGTAAGGGACAGGGTCGTTCCTACGAGCAGTACTTC.

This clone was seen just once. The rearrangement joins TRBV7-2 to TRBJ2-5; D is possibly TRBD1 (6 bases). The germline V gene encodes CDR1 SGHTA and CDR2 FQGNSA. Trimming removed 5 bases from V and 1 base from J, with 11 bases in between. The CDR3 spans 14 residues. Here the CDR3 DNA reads TGTGCCAGCAGCCCATGGGACATCCAAGAGACCCAGTACTTC. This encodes CASSPWDIQETQYF. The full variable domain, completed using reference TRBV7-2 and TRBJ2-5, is GAGVSQSPSNKVTEKGKDVELRCDPISGHTALYWYRQSLGQGLEFLIYFQGNSAPDKSGLPSDRFSAERTGGSVSTLTIQRTQQEDSAVYLCASSPWDIQETQYFGPGTRLLVL.

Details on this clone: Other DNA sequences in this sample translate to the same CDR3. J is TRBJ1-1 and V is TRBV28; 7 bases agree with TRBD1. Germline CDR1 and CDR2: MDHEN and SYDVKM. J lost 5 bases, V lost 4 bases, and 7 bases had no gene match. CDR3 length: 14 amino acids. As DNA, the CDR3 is TGTGCCAGCAGTTCGACAGGGAGAGGGACTGAAGCTTTCTTT. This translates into CASSSTGRGTEAFF.

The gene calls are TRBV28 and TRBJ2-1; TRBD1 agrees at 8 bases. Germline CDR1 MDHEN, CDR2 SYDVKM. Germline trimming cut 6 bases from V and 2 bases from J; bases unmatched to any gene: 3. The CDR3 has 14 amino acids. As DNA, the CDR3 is TGTGCCAGCAGGCCGGGACAGGCCTACAATGAGCAGTTCTTC. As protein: CASRPGQAYNEQFF.

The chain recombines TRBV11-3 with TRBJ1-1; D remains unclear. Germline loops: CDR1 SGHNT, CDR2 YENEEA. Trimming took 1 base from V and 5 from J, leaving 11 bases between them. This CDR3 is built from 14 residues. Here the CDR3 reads CASSLAGVGTEAFF. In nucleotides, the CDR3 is TGTGCCAGCAGCTTAGCAGGAGTAGGGACTGAAGCTTTCTTT.

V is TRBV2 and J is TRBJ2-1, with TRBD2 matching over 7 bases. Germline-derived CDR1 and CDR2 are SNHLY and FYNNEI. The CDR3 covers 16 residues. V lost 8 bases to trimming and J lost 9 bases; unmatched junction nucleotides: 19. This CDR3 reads CASWSGGTIGVGEQFF. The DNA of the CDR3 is TGTGCCAGCTGGAGTGGAGGGACTATCGGGGTGGGTGAGCAGTTCTTC. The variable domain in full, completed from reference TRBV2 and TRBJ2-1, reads EPEVTQTPSHQVTQMGQEVILRCVPISNHLYFYWYRQILGQKVEFLVSFYNNEISEKSEIFDDQFSVERPDGSNFTLKIRSTKLEDSAMYFCASWSGGTIGVGEQFFGPGTRLTVL.

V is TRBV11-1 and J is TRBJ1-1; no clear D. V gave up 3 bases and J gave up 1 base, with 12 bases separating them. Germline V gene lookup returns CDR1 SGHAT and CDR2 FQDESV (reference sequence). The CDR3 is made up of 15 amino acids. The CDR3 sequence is CASSLTVGKNTEAFF. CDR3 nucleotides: TGTGCCAGCAGCTTGACCGTCGGAAAGAACACTGAAGCTTTCTTT.

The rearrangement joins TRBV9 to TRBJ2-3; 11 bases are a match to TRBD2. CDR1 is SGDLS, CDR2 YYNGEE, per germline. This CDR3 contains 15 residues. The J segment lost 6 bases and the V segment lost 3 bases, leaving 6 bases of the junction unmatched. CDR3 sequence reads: CASSALRLAGDTQYF. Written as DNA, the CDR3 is TGTGCCAGCAGCGCCCTGAGACTAGCGGGGGATACGCAGTATTTT.

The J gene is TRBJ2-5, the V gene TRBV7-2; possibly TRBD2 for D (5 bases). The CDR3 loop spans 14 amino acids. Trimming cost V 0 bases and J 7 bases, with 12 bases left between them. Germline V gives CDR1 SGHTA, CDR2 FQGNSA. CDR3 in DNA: TGTGCCAGCAGCTTAGCCGAGACCACTAGGACCCAGTACTTC. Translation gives CASSLAETTRTQYF.

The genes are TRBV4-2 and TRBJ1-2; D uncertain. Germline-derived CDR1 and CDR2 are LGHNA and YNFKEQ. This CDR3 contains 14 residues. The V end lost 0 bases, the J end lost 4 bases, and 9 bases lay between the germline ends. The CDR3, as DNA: TGTGCCAGCAGCCAAGACAGCAACACCTATGGCTACACCTTC. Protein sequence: CASSQDSNTYGYTF.

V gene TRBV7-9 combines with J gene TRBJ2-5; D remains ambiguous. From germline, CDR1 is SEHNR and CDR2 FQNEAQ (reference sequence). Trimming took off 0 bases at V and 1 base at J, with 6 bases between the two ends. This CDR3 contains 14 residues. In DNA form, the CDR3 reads TGTGCCAGCAGCTTAGCGAGCAGCCAAGAGACCCAGTACTTC. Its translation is CASSLASSQETQYF.

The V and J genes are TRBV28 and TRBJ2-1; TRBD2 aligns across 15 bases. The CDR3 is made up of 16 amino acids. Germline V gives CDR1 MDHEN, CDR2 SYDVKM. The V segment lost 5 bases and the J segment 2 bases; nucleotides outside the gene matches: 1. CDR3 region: CASSGLAGGPYNEQFF. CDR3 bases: TGTGCCAGCAGTGGACTAGCGGGAGGGCCCTACAATGAGCAGTTCTTC.

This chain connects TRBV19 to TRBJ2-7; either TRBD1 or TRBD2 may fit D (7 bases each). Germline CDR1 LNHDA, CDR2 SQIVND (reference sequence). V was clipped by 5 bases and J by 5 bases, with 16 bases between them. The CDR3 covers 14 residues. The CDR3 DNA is TGTGCCAGTAGTCAGGGGGGCGGGAGTAACGAGCAGTACTTC. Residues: CASSQGGGSNEQYF. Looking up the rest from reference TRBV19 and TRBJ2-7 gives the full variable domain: DGGITQSPKYLFRKEGQNVTLSCEQNLNHDAMYWYRQDPGQGLRLIYYSQIVNDFQKGDIAEGYSVSREKKESFPLTVTSAQKNPTAFYLCASSQGGGSNEQYFGPGTRLTVT.

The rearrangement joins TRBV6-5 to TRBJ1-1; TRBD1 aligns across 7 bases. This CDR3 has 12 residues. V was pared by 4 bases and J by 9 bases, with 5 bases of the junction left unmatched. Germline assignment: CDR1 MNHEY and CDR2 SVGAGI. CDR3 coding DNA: TGTGCCAGCAGTTCCCCGGACAGGAAAGCTTTCTTT. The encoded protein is CASSSPDRKAFF.

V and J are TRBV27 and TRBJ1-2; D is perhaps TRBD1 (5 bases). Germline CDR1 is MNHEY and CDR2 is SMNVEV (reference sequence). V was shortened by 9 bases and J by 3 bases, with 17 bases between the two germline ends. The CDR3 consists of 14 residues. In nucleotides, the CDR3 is TGTGCCAGTCGGCGGGGACCTATTGACTATGGCTACACCTTC. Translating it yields CASRRGPIDYGYTF.

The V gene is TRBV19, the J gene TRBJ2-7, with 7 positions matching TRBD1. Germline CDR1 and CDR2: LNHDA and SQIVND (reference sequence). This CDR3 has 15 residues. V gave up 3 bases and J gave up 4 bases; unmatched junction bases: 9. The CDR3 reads CASSMLRGQAYEQYF. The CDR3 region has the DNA TGTGCCAGTAGTATGTTACGCGGACAGGCATACGAGCAGTACTTC.

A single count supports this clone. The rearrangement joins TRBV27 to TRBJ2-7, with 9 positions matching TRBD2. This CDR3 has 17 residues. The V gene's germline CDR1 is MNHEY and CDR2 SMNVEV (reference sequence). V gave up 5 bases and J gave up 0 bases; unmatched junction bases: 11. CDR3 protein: CASSPRTSGHYSYEQYF. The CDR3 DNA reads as TGTGCCAGCAGTCCACGCACTAGCGGGCATTACTCCTACGAGCAGTACTTC.

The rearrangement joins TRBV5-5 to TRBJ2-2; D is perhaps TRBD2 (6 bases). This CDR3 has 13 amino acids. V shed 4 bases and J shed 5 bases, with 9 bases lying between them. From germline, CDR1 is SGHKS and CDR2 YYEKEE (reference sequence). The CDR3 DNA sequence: TGTGCCAGCAGCCCGGGACTTACCGGGGAGCTGTTTTTT. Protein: CASSPGLTGELFF.

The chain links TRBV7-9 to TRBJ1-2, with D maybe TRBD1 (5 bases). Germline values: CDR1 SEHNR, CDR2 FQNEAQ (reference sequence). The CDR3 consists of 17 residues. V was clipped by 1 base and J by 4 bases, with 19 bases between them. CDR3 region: CASSLVTPSGGSYGYTF. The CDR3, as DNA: TGTGCCAGCAGCTTAGTGACCCCCTCCGGGGGGTCCTATGGCTACACCTTC.